This T cell receptor (beta chain) was obtained from a study of cytomegalovirus exposure and HLA in healthy donors. In the case of this clone: The antigen is not known.

Study-wide findings and caveats: The CMV antigen specificity of three CMV-associated chains was confirmed through in vitro analysis. Per published reports, the classifier diagnosed cytomegalovirus status with high specificity and sensitivity. A likely sequencing artifact accounted for one observed cluster of highly shared sequence variants. Donors belonging to an Asian-associated ancestry cluster reportedly showed fewer N-insertions in productive TCRs than the approximately 640-donor mean, according to what a later analysis found.

This CDR3 has 16 amino acids. With V trimmed by 4 bases and J by 0 bases, 5 bases remained unmatched. The germline V gene has CDR1 SNHLY and CDR2 FYNNEI. This PCR relied on a set of 60 Vbeta primers and 13 Jbeta primers. TCRdb keeps only in-frame clones here, not all; method: immunoSEQ multiplex PCR. The sample gives under 200,000 clones, about 83% of which show up once; 0.8% to 1% is in the top ten. Material for sequencing was PBMCs. The chain is built from TRBV2 and TRBJ2-3; the match to TRBD1 covers 9 bases. The receptor was derived from a woman aged 30 to 39 in good health and CMV-seronegative. The CDR3 here is CASSGDRVTSTDTQYF. CDR3 DNA: TGTGCCAGCAGTGGGGACAGGGTTACTAGCACAGATACGCAGTATTTT.